This is a list of T cell receptor beta chains from one sample in a study of blood T cell repertoires in COVID-19. Sequenced by immunoSEQ multiplex PCR; TCRdb stores in-frame clones only, minus some. This table has around 310,000 clones, around 90% appearing once. The sequencing input was peripheral blood. The receptors originated from a woman younger than 45 with COVID-19, enrolled during active disease. Both conserved end residues are part of each CDR3. The D gene is left open where the match is weak. A row's size may be missing; if present it is once, few, many or a size class.

v_gene	j_gene	d_gene	abundance	CDR3aa	CDR3nt
TRBV5-1	TRBJ2-2	TRBD2	NA	CASSLYGGRARAGELFF	TGCGCCAGCAGCTTGTATGGCGGGAGGGCCAGGGCCGGGGAGCTGTTTTTT
TRBV3-1/TRBV3-2	TRBJ2-5	NA	once	CASSQDPTGQETQYF	TGTGCCAGCAGCCAAGATCCAACAGGGCAAGAGACCCAGTACTTC
TRBV19	TRBJ2-7	TRBD2	once	CASSIRPFSGQGPSYEQYF	TGTGCCAGTAGTATAAGACCCTTTAGCGGGCAGGGTCCCTCCTACGAGCAGTACTTC
TRBV29-1	TRBJ1-2	TRBD1	NA	CSVGDRGQGGYTF	TGCAGCGTTGGGGACAGGGGTCAGGGTGGCTACACCTTC
TRBV30	TRBJ1-1	NA	NA	CAWKQVGAFF	TGTGCCTGGAAACAGGTCGGAGCTTTCTTT
TRBV2	TRBJ2-7	NA	NA	CASRRGTGEQYF	TGTGCCAGCAGACGCGGGACGGGTGAGCAGTACTTC
TRBV28	TRBJ2-1	NA	NA	CASTRRGSWGEQFF	TGTGCCAGCACCCGAAGGGGCTCCTGGGGTGAGCAGTTCTTC
TRBV2	TRBJ1-5	NA	few	CASRGTTTGNQPQHF	TGTGCCAGCAGGGGGACAACAACGGGCAATCAGCCCCAGCATTTT
TRBV28	TRBJ2-5	NA	NA	CASSPWPGQETQYF	TGTGCCAGCAGTCCCTGGCCAGGCCAAGAGACCCAGTACTTC
TRBV24-1	TRBJ1-5	NA	NA	CATQEGNQPQHF	TGTGCCACCCAGGAGGGCAATCAGCCCCAGCATTTT
TRBV6-5	TRBJ2-7	TRBD2	NA	CASSYSKQLADYEQYF	TGTGCCAGCAGTTACTCGAAACAACTAGCGGACTACGAGCAGTACTTC
TRBV30	TRBJ2-5	NA	NA	CAWSGGPDSQETQYF	TGTGCCTGGAGTGGGGGACCGGACAGCCAAGAGACCCAGTACTTC
TRBV7-2	TRBJ2-5	TRBD2	NA	CASSSGLAGRTETQYF	TGTGCCAGCAGCTCAGGACTAGCGGGGAGAACAGAGACCCAGTACTTC
TRBV5-4	TRBJ2-3	TRBD2	once	CASSSPGLAVDTQYF	TGTGCCAGCAGCTCTCCGGGACTAGCGGTAGATACGCAGTATTTT
TRBV2	TRBJ1-2	NA	NA	CASTPSNYGYTF	TGTGCCAGCACTCCTTCTAACTATGGCTACACCTTC
TRBV28	TRBJ2-5	NA	NA	CASSPGVGRETQYF	TGTGCCAGCAGTCCAGGGGTCGGTAGAGAGACCCAGTACTTC
TRBV21-1	TRBJ2-5	NA	NA	CASSKEGVKVRETQYF	TGTGCCAGCAGCAAAGAAGGGGTCAAGGTTCGGGAGACCCAGTACTTC
TRBV7-2	TRBJ2-2	NA	NA	CASNFRHTGELFF	TGTGCCAGCAATTTCCGTCACACCGGGGAGCTGTTTTTT
TRBV5-4	TRBJ2-7	TRBD2	NA	CASSLDGTSYYEQYF	TGTGCCAGCAGCTTGGACGGGACTAGCTACTACGAGCAGTACTTC
TRBV24-1	TRBJ1-2	TRBD1	NA	CATSQGQGATTF	TGTGCCACCAGTCAGGGACAGGGGGCCACCACCTTC
TRBV10-3	TRBJ1-5	NA	NA	CAISENNGNQPQHF	TGTGCCATCAGTGAAAACAACGGCAATCAGCCCCAGCATTTT
TRBV6-4	TRBJ2-3	TRBD2	NA	CASSDSAGVPDTQYF	TGTGCCAGCAGTGACTCGGCGGGAGTACCAGATACGCAGTATTTT
TRBV6-2/TRBV6-3	TRBJ1-2	NA	NA	CASSYSRSLDSYGYTF	TGTGCCAGCAGTTACTCGAGAAGTTTAGACAGCTATGGCTACACCTTC
TRBV4-3	TRBJ2-1	TRBD2	NA	CASSQDGRAHNEQFF	TGCGCCAGCAGCCAAGACGGGAGGGCCCACAATGAGCAGTTCTTC